Listed below are T cell receptor beta chains from one sample, sequenced in a study of T-cell reconstitution after alpha-beta-depleted transplantation in children. MiXCR, run by TCRdb on the PCR reads, gives a single entry per CDR3 protein. This sample yields 250,000 to 300,000 distinct CDR3 sequences, of which over 8% are seen a single time; around a tenth belongs to the top ten. The sample here was PBMCs from the stem cell graft donor, taken from the stem cell graft. These receptors were taken from a human donor who donated a stem cell graft to a child with SCID. The CDR3 runs from the conserved cysteine through the conserved F or W. D genes are given only for firm matches. Some rows mark clone size as missing; the rest say once, few, many or name a class of expanded clone.

j_call clone_size v_call d_call cdr3_aa cdr3_nt
TRBJ1-2 - TRBV20-1 - CSARPPLGGNYGYTF TGCAGTGCTAGACCCCCTTTGGGGGGCAACTATGGCTACACCTTC
TRBJ2-3 - TRBV5-1 - CASSLAGTPSTDTQYF TGCGCCAGCAGCTTGGCGGGCACACCTAGCACAGATACGCAGTATTTT
TRBJ1-1 few TRBV29-1 - CSETTTGVAEAFF TGCAGCGAGACTACGACAGGCGTTGCTGAAGCTTTCTTT
TRBJ2-2 - TRBV18 TRBD1 CASSRDRVNTGELFF TGTGCCAGCTCACGGGACAGGGTGAACACCGGGGAGCTGTTTTTT
TRBJ2-1 - TRBV3-1 TRBD2 CASSQEVGRGFYNEQFF TGTGCCAGCAGCCAAGAGGTGGGGCGGGGGTTCTACAATGAGCAGTTCTTC
TRBJ1-2 - TRBV4-2 - CASSQDQLNYGYTF TGTGCCAGCAGCCAAGATCAGCTAAACTATGGCTACACCTTC
TRBJ1-5 many TRBV5-5 - CASSFDLVAQHF TGTGCCAGCAGCTTCGACTTAGTTGCCCAGCATTTT
TRBJ2-1 many TRBV5-5 - CASSPGSYNEQFF TGTGCCAGCAGCCCAGGTTCCTACAATGAGCAGTTCTTC
TRBJ2-3 - TRBV20-1 TRBD2 CSARALAGGLDTQYF TGCAGTGCTAGAGCGCTAGCGGGGGGGCTGGATACGCAGTATTTT
TRBJ2-5 few TRBV5-1 - CASSFEWKETQYF TGCGCCAGCAGCTTCGAGTGGAAAGAGACCCAGTACTTC
TRBJ2-7 few TRBV20-1 - CSARPGTFYEQYF TGCAGTGCTAGACCCGGGACTTTTTACGAGCAGTACTTC
TRBJ2-1 - TRBV27 - CASSVAGPSSNNEQFF TGTGCCAGCAGTGTCGCCGGGCCCTCGTCCAACAATGAGCAGTTCTTC
TRBJ2-1 few TRBV12-5 TRBD1 CASGLVIGQGAVEQFF TGTGCTAGTGGTTTGGTCATCGGACAGGGGGCTGTTGAGCAGTTCTTC
TRBJ2-1 few TRBV18 - CASSPEVGAEQFF TGTGCCAGCTCACCAGAGGTTGGGGCTGAGCAGTTCTTC
TRBJ1-2 - TRBV20-1 - CSARDPAGLNYGYTF TGCAGTGCTAGAGATCCGGCAGGCCTGAACTATGGCTACACCTTC
TRBJ2-5 many TRBV5-1 TRBD1 CASKSPGQGARETQYF TGCGCCAGCAAATCCCCGGGACAGGGGGCTCGAGAGACCCAGTACTTC
TRBJ2-1 few TRBV27 TRBD2 CASGFGGSSYNEQFF TGTGCCAGCGGCTTCGGGGGGAGCTCCTACAATGAGCAGTTCTTC
TRBJ1-5 - TRBV28 - CASSFEGRGRNQPQHF TGTGCCAGCAGTTTTGAAGGCAGGGGAAGGAATCAGCCCCAGCATTTT
TRBJ2-2 - TRBV7-9 TRBD2 CASSPPGGNTGELFF TGTGCCAGCAGCCCCCCGGGGGGGAACACCGGGGAGCTGTTTTTT
TRBJ2-7 - TRBV14 - CASSQDWKGTLYEQYF TGTGCCAGCAGCCAAGATTGGAAGGGGACCCTCTACGAGCAGTACTTC
TRBJ1-1 few TRBV7-2 - CHVGGVNTEAFF TGTCACGTGGGGGGGGTGAACACTGAAGCTTTCTTT
TRBJ2-2 many TRBV3-1 - CASSLGNGELFF TGTGCCAGCAGCCTTGGTAACGGGGAGCTGTTTTTT
TRBJ2-6 few TRBV29-1 - CSVEPATPSGANVLTF TGCAGCGTCGAACCCGCTACCCCCTCTGGGGCCAACGTCCTGACTTTC
TRBJ2-7 few TRBV15 - CATSIADGTYEQYF TGTGCCACCAGCATTGCGGACGGCACCTACGAGCAGTACTTC
TRBJ1-1 - TRBV12-3/TRBV12-4 - CASGWVGGLTEAFF TGTGCCAGCGGGTGGGTTGGGGGCCTCACTGAAGCTTTCTTT
TRBJ1-3 - TRBV7-9 - CASSLTRQTVNTIYF TGTGCCAGCAGCCTAACCCGACAGACCGTAAACACCATATATTTT
TRBJ2-3 many TRBV7-9 TRBD1 CASSYGTGGGSTDTQYF TGTGCCAGCAGCTACGGGACAGGGGGTGGGAGCACAGATACGCAGTATTTT
TRBJ2-5 few TRBV29-1 - CSVDSPQGLETQYF TGCAGCGTTGATTCCCCCCAGGGCTTGGAGACCCAGTACTTC
TRBJ2-7 many TRBV6-1 - CASSPFNSYEQYF TGTGCCAGCAGCCCCTTTAACTCCTACGAGCAGTACTTC
TRBJ2-5 many TRBV12-3/TRBV12-4 TRBD1 CASSTGQRETQYF TGTGCCAGCAGCACGGGACAGCGGGAGACCCAGTACTTC
TRBJ1-6 - TRBV4-1 TRBD1 CASRQGQVDYYNSPLHF TGCGCCAGCAGACAGGGACAGGTGGACTACTATAATTCACCCCTCCACTTT
TRBJ2-7 few TRBV12-3/TRBV12-4 TRBD2 CASSLGSGGSLEQYF TGTGCCAGCAGTTTAGGTAGCGGGGGTTCCCTAGAGCAGTACTTC
TRBJ2-2 many TRBV29-1 - CSVETGYTGELFF TGCAGCGTAGAAACAGGGTACACCGGGGAGCTGTTTTTT
TRBJ1-1 - TRBV5-1 TRBD1 CASSGETGMNTEAFF TGCGCCAGCAGCGGAGAGACAGGGATGAACACTGAAGCTTTCTTT
TRBJ2-1 few TRBV7-9 - CASSHKEQFF TGTGCCAGCAGCCATAAGGAGCAGTTCTTC
TRBJ1-1 many TRBV7-7 - CASSEDTNTEAFF TGTGCTAGCAGCGAGGACACGAACACTGAAGCTTTCTTT
TRBJ1-2 few TRBV20-1 TRBD1 CSASPGQIYTF TGCAGTGCTAGCCCGGGACAGATCTACACCTTC
TRBJ1-1 - TRBV28 - CASTRQANTEAFF TGTGCCAGCACCCGACAGGCAAACACTGAAGCTTTCTTT
TRBJ1-3 few TRBV20-1 - CGALGGRISLSGNTIYF TGCGGGGCTCTTGGGGGGAGAATATCCCTCTCTGGAAACACCATATATTTT
TRBJ2-7 few TRBV7-2 - CASSLNVYEQYF TGTGCCAGCAGCTTAAACGTCTACGAGCAGTACTTC
TRBJ2-7 few TRBV4-1 TRBD1 CASSQDPGQANEQYF TGCGCCAGCAGCCAAGATCCGGGACAGGCCAACGAGCAGTACTTC
TRBJ2-3 many TRBV5-1 TRBD2 CASSLAGGTDTQYF TGTGCCAGCAGCCTGGCGGGGGGCACAGATACGCAGTATTTT
TRBJ1-2 many TRBV2 TRBD1 CASSTGGYGYTF TGTGCCAGCAGTACAGGGGGCTATGGCTACACCTTC
TRBJ2-1 few TRBV12-3/TRBV12-4 TRBD2 CASSLPWGGGKDEQFF TGTGCCAGCAGTCTCCCTTGGGGCGGGGGGAAGGATGAGCAGTTCTTC
TRBJ1-4 few TRBV29-1 TRBD1 CSIQHRDSNEKLFF TGCAGCATCCAACACCGGGACAGTAATGAAAAACTGTTTTTT
TRBJ2-3 many TRBV5-1 - CASSLDWGYTQYF TGCGCCAGCAGCTTGGATTGGGGGTATACGCAGTATTTT
TRBJ1-5 few TRBV5-6 - CASSLGGSGSINQPQHF TGTGCCAGCAGCTTGGGAGGATCAGGTTCGATCAATCAGCCCCAGCATTTT
TRBJ1-1 few TRBV5-1 - CASRWDVNTEAFF TGCGCCAGCAGGTGGGACGTGAACACTGAAGCTTTCTTT
TRBJ2-3 few TRBV12-3/TRBV12-4 - CASSLQTDTQYF TGTGCCAGCAGTTTACAGACAGATACGCAGTATTTT
TRBJ1-5 - TRBV20-1 - CSARSDSPNQPQHF TGCAGTGCTAGAAGCGACAGCCCTAATCAGCCCCAGCATTTT
TRBJ2-3 many TRBV19 TRBD2 CASGAGTSGVTSQYF TGTGCCAGTGGCGCCGGGACTAGCGGGGTGACTTCGCAGTATTTT
TRBJ1-1 few TRBV4-1 - CASSQDKLRGEAFF TGCGCCAGCAGCCAAGACAAACTCAGGGGAGAAGCTTTCTTT
TRBJ2-1 - TRBV12-3/TRBV12-4 TRBD2 CASSLTLAGGHNEQFF TGTGCCAGCAGTTTAACTCTAGCGGGGGGGCACAATGAGCAGTTCTTC